These T cell receptor beta chains were read from a single sample in a study of memory CD4+ T cells and cytomegalovirus serostatus. The data were produced by immunoSEQ multiplex PCR, yet TCRdb's version contains in-frame clones alone and is incomplete. The repertoire holds 55,000 or so clones, with 60% to 85% as singletons. Material: memory CD4+ T cells from blood. The receptors originated from an adult in good health and CMV-seropositive. The CDR3 runs from the conserved cysteine through the conserved F or W. D genes are given only for firm matches. Only some rows state a clone size, as once, few, many or a class for expanded clones.

d_gene	j_gene	abundance	v_gene	CDR3nt	CDR3aa
NA	TRBJ2-1	NA	TRBV7-3	TGTGCCAGCAGCCTCTGGGCTCCAAAAACCAACAATGAGCAGTTCTTC	CASSLWAPKTNNEQFF
TRBD1	TRBJ2-1	few	TRBV18	TGTGCCAGCTCCCGGGCAGGGGGCTTTAACAATGAGCAGTTCTTC	CASSRAGGFNNEQFF
NA	TRBJ1-4	NA	TRBV21-1	TGTGCCAGCAGCAAAGGCCTTTACGAAGAACTGTTTTTT	CASSKGLYEELFF
TRBD2	TRBJ2-2	NA	TRBV7-7	TGTGCTAGCAGCCAGCGGGAGGGCAACACCGGGGAGCTGTTTTTT	CASSQREGNTGELFF
TRBD2	TRBJ2-7	NA	TRBV5-6	TGTGCCAGCAGCTTGGCGGGAGGGCCGAGGAACGAGCAGTACTTC	CASSLAGGPRNEQYF
NA	TRBJ2-7	NA	TRBV30	TGTGCCTGGAGTTCACCTGGTGGGGCGAAATACGAGCAGTACTTC	CAWSSPGGAKYEQYF
NA	TRBJ1-6	NA	TRBV28	TGTGCCAGCGATGATGGCAGATCGAATTCACCCCTCCACTTT	CASDDGRSNSPLHF
NA	TRBJ1-6	NA	TRBV5-4	TGTGCCAGCAGCTTGGAACAGGGTAATTCACCCCTCCACTTT	CASSLEQGNSPLHF
NA	TRBJ2-5	NA	TRBV5-1	TGCGCCAGCAGCTCCCATAGGGAACCGCAAGAGACCCAGTACTTC	CASSSHREPQETQYF
NA	TRBJ1-4	once	TRBV5-5	TGTGCCAGCAGCTTGGTCAGGGCAACTAATGAAAAACTGTTTTTT	CASSLVRATNEKLFF
NA	TRBJ2-7	once	TRBV7-2	TGTGCCAGCAGCCAGAACAGGAACTACGAGCAGTACTTC	CASSQNRNYEQYF
NA	TRBJ2-6	once	TRBV2	TGTGCCAGCAGTTCCACCGGGGCCAACGTCCTGACTTTC	CASSSTGANVLTF
TRBD1	TRBJ2-3	NA	TRBV6-6	TGTGCCAGCAGTTACCAGGGGGCGAGCACAGATACGCAGTATTTT	CASSYQGASTDTQYF
NA	TRBJ1-3	NA	TRBV6-6	TGTGCCAGCAGTTTAGGGGGCTCTGGAAACACCATATATTTT	CASSLGGSGNTIYF
TRBD1	TRBJ1-1	NA	TRBV7-8	TGTGCCAGCAGCGACCAGACAGGGGACACTGAAGCTTTCTTT	CASSDQTGDTEAFF
NA	TRBJ1-1	NA	TRBV21-1	TGTGCCAGCAGAATCAGGTGTGGCCAGAACACTGAAGCTTTCTTT	CASRIRCGQNTEAFF
NA	TRBJ2-7	NA	TRBV30	TGTGCCTGGAGCGCCTTGGGGGACATTTACTACGAGCAGTACTTC	CAWSALGDIYYEQYF
NA	TRBJ2-7	few	TRBV2	TGTGCCAGCGGTGACGGCCAATCGTACGAGCAGTACTTC	CASGDGQSYEQYF
NA	TRBJ1-2	NA	TRBV11-2	TGTGCCAGCAGTCCCAGGGCGCAGAGACCAGGGAGTGGCTACACCTTC	CASSPRAQRPGSGYTF
TRBD2	TRBJ2-7	NA	TRBV19	TGTGCCAGTAGTACCGCTAGCGGGAGAACCCACGAGCAGTACTTC	CASSTASGRTHEQYF
NA	TRBJ1-1	NA	TRBV5-4	TGTGCCAGCAGCTTGGTACGGGGGAGCGGCACTGAAGCTTTCTTT	CASSLVRGSGTEAFF
NA	TRBJ2-2	NA	TRBV18	TGTGCCAGCTCACCGACAGGAGAGGTCGGGGAGCTGTTTTTT	CASSPTGEVGELFF
NA	TRBJ2-3	NA	TRBV4-2	TGTGCCAGCAGCCACAGGACAGATACGCAGTATTTT	CASSHRTDTQYF
NA	TRBJ1-5	few	TRBV27	TGTGCCAGTTCAGGGGCCCCGGTTAGCAATCAGCCCCAGCATTTT	CASSGAPVSNQPQHF
TRBD2	TRBJ2-3	NA	TRBV9	TGTGCCAGCAGCTCCGGGACTAGCGGACCCTACACAGATACGCAGTATTTT	CASSSGTSGPYTDTQYF
TRBD1	TRBJ1-5	few	TRBV2	TGTGCCAGCAGAACGGACAGGGCCAGCAATCAGCCCCAGCATTTT	CASRTDRASNQPQHF
NA	TRBJ2-7	few	TRBV6-1	TGTGCCAGCAGTCGGACAGTCAGCTCCTACGAGCAGTACTTC	CASSRTVSSYEQYF